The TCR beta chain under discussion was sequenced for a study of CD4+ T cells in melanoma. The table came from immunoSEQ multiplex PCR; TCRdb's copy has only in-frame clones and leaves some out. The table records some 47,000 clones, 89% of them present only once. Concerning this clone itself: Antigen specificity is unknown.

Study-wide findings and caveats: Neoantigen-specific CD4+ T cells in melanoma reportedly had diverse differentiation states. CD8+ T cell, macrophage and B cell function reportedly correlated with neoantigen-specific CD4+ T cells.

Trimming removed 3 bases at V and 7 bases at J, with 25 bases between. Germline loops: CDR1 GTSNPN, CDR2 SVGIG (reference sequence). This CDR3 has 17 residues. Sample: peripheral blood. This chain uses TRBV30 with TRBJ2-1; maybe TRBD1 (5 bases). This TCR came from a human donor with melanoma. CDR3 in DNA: TGTGCCTGGAGCTCCTTGTTGGACGGACACATTGGGAATGAGCAGTTCTTC. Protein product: CAWSSLLDGHIGNEQFF.